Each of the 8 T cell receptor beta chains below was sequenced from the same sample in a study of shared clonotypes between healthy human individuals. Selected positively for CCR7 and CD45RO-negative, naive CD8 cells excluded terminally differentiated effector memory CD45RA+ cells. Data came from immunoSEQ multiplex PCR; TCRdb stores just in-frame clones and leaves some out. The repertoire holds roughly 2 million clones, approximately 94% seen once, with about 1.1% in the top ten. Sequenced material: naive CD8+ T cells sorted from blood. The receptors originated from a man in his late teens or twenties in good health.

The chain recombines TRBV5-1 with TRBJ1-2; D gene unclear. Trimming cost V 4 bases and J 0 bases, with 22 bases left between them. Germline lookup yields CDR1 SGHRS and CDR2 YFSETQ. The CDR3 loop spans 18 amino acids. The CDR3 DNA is TGCGCCAGCAGCCCCCCAGGCTGGCAACAATCAACTAACTATGGCTACACCTTC. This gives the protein CASSPPGWQQSTNYGYTF.

The CDR3 bases are TGTGCCAGCAGCTTACACGGACAGGGGGCAGACAATGAGCAGTTCTTC. It translates to CASSLHGQGADNEQFF. This chain connects TRBV7-8 to TRBJ2-1; 11 nucleotides agree with TRBD1. The CDR3 is 16 residues long. CDR1 is SGHVS, CDR2 FQNEAQ, per germline. The V segment lost 2 bases and the J segment 5 bases; nucleotides outside the gene matches: 5.

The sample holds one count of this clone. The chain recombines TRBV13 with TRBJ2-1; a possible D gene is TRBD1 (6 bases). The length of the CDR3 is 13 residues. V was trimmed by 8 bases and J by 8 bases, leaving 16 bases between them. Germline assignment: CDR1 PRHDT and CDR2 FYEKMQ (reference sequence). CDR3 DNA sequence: TGTGCCAGCTGCAGGGGCGCAGGGGATGAGCAGTTCTTC. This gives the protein CASCRGAGDEQFF.

For the CDR3, the DNA is TGTGCCAGCAGTTTATCAGCGGGAGACACCTACGAGCAGTACTTC. Residues: CASSLSAGDTYEQYF. This sequence joins TRBV27 and TRBJ2-7; 8 bases agree with TRBD2. The CDR3 covers 15 residues. In germline, CDR1 is MNHEY, CDR2 SMNVEV (reference sequence). Trimming removed 0 bases from V and 2 bases from J; junction bases left unmatched: 3.

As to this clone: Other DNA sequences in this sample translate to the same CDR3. The CDR3 reads CASSFRGRGNEQFF. In nucleotides, the CDR3 is TGTGCCAGCAGTTTCCGAGGCCGGGGGAATGAGCAGTTCTTC. This chain uses TRBV28 with TRBJ2-1; maybe TRBD2 (6 bases). Germline assignment: CDR1 MDHEN and CDR2 SYDVKM. This CDR3 has 14 residues. Trimming removed 3 bases at V and 7 bases at J, with 13 bases between.

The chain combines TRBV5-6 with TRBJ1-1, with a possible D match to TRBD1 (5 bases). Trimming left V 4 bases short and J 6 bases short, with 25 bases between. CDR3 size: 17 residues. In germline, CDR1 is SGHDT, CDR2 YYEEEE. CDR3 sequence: CASSPGNWDPASAEAFF. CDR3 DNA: TGTGCCAGCAGCCCTGGCAACTGGGACCCCGCGAGCGCTGAAGCTTTCTTT.

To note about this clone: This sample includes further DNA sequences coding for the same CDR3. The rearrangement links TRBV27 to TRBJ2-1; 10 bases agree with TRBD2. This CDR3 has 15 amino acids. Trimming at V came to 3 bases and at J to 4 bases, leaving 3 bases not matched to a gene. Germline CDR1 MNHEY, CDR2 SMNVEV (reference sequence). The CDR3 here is CASSLVAGGYNEQFF. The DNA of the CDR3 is TGTGCCAGCAGTTTGGTAGCGGGGGGTTACAATGAGCAGTTCTTC.

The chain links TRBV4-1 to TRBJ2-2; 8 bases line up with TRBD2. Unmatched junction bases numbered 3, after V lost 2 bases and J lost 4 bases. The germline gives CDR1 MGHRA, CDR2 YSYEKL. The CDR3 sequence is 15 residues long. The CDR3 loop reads CASSQRLAGTGELFF. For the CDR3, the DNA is TGCGCCAGCAGCCAACGGCTAGCGGGCACCGGGGAGCTGTTTTTT.